This T cell receptor beta chain was recovered during a study of blood T cell repertoires in COVID-19. Whole-study context: COVID-19 samples from acute and convalescent phases originated in the United States, Italy and Spain. Sources were T cells, B-cell-depleted T cells, or PBMCs; the material itself was cDNA or gDNA.

Per the original data handling: Estimates of nucleated cell counts were drawn from the amplification of reference gene primers. Clones were read by immunoSEQ multiplex PCR, and TCRdb kept only the in-frame ones, dropping some. That table gives V, J and clone size, and the DNA gave D and trimming. Of around 300,000 clones in the sample, about 85% were seen once. Germline V gene sequence: CDR1 SGHTA, CDR2 FQGNSA. The CDR3 has 14 amino acids. V gave up 1 base and J gave up 2 bases, with 8 bases separating them. This receptor was taken from a human donor in a cohort sampled during active COVID-19. This rearrangement joins TRBV7-2 to TRBJ2-5; D might be TRBD1 (5 bases). Sequenced material: peripheral blood. The CDR3 sequence is CASSLEYRQETQYF. The CDR3, as DNA: TGTGCCAGCAGCTTAGAATACAGGCAAGAGACCCAGTACTTC.